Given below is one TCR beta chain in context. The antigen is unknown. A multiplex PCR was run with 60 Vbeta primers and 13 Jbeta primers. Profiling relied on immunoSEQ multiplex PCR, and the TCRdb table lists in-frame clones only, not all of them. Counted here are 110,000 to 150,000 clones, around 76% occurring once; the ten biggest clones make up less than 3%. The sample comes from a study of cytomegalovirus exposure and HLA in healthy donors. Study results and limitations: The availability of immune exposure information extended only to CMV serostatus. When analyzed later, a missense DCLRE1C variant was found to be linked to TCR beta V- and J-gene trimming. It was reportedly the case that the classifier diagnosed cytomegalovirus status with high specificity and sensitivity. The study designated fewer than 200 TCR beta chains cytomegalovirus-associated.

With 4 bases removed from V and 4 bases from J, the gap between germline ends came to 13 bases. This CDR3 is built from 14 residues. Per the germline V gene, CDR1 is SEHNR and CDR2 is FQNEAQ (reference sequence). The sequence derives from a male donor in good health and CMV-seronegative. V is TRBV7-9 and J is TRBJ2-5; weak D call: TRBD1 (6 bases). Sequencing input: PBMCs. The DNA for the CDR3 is TGTGCCAGCAGCTCAAGCAGGGGTAGAGAGACCCAGTACTTC. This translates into CASSSSRGRETQYF.